These 31 T cell receptor beta chains were sequenced from one sample in a study of PD-1 blockade in classical Hodgkin lymphoma. The assay was immunoSEQ multiplex PCR, and TCRdb's table has in-frame clones only and misses some. The sample contains 45,000 to 60,000 clones, roughly 93% of which appear only once. Regarding time point: newly diagnosed, previously untreated cHL patient sample. Sequencing input: peripheral blood mononuclear cells (PBMCs). These receptors all stem from a human donor with classical Hodgkin lymphoma.

The V gene is TRBV7-9, the J gene TRBJ2-5; D not resolved. The CDR3 covers 14 residues. V lost 5 bases and J lost 2, with 12 bases in between. Germline lookup yields CDR1 SEHNR and CDR2 FQNEAQ (reference sequence). The CDR3 sequence: CASSTIDRQETQYF. CDR3 in DNA: TGTGCCAGCAGCACGATTGACCGGCAAGAGACCCAGTACTTC.

The J gene is TRBJ1-1, the V gene TRBV2; perhaps TRBD1 as D (5 bases). CDR1 and CDR2 (germline): SNHLY, FYNNEI. This CDR3 comprises 14 residues. The V gene lost 4 bases and the J gene lost 1 base, with 10 bases spanning the gap. The CDR3 region has the DNA TGTGCCAGCAGTGGGGGGGGGACGAACACTGAAGCTTTCTTT. Translating it yields CASSGGGTNTEAFF.

This sequence joins TRBV15 and TRBJ1-1, with D unclear. V was pared by 1 base and J by 2 bases, with 8 bases between. Germline values: CDR1 LNHNV, CDR2 YYDKDF (reference sequence). The CDR3 is made up of 14 amino acids. The CDR3 DNA follows: TGTGCCACCAGCAGAGGGTTGGTAAACACTGAAGCTTTCTTT. Translating gives CATSRGLVNTEAFF.

This sequence joins TRBV4-1 and TRBJ1-5; D gene unclear. CDR3 length: 14 residues. Trimming pared 1 base from V and 2 bases from J, leaving 6 bases between. The germline CDR1 and CDR2 sequences are MGHRA and YSYEKL. The DNA of the CDR3 is TGCGCCAGCAGCCAAGGAGTAGGCAATCAGCCCCAGCATTTT. The encoded protein is CASSQGVGNQPQHF.

The table lists this clone with a count of one. V usage is TRBV11-3 and J usage is TRBJ1-2; TRBD1 matches at 7 bases. The V and J ends lost 5 bases and 8 bases, in that order; junction bases with no gene match: 26. The germline CDR1 and CDR2 sequences are SGHNT and YENEEA. The CDR3 runs 19 residues. The CDR3 protein is CASSRLPIFTGVVSNGYTF. The CDR3 nucleotides are TGTGCCAGCAGCCGACTTCCTATATTTACAGGGGTTGTTAGTAACGGCTACACCTTC. Full variable domain (outside the CDR3, taken from reference TRBV11-3 and TRBJ1-2): EAGVVQSPRYKIIEKKQPVAFWCNPISGHNTLYWYLQNLGQGPELLIRYENEEAVDDSQLPKDRFSAERLKGVDSTLKIQPAELGDSAVYLCASSRLPIFTGVVSNGYTFGSGTRLTVV.

This rearrangement joins TRBV28 to TRBJ1-1; D perhaps matches TRBD1 (6 bases). V gave up 6 bases and J gave up 0 bases, with 11 bases separating them. Germline V lookup: CDR1 MDHEN, CDR2 SYDVKM. The CDR3 is made up of 14 amino acids. The CDR3 DNA follows: TGTGCCAGCAGCTTGACAGGCCTGAACACTGAAGCTTTCTTT. Protein sequence: CASSLTGLNTEAFF.

The genes are TRBV4-1 and TRBJ1-1, with a tentative D call TRBD1 (5 bases). The CDR3 has 12 residues. V was shortened by 0 bases and J by 11 bases, with 10 bases between the two germline ends. Germline V gene lookup returns CDR1 MGHRA and CDR2 YSYEKL. CDR3 bases: TGCGCCAGCAGCCAAGAGGGGGGGAAGGCTTTCTTT. Translation: CASSQEGGKAFF.

This chain connects TRBV15 to TRBJ2-7; TRBD1 agrees at 8 bases. Trimming at V came to 3 bases and at J to 1 base, leaving 14 bases not matched to a gene. This CDR3 comprises 18 residues. The germline gives CDR1 LNHNV, CDR2 YYDKDF (reference sequence). In nucleotides, the CDR3 is TGTGCCACCAGCAGCCCGTTGGGCCCGGGACAGGATTCCTACGAGCAGTACTTC. This gives the protein CATSSPLGPGQDSYEQYF.

As DNA, the CDR3 is TGTGCCAGCAGTTTACTCGGGGGAGGGAAAGATACGCAGTATTTT. It specifies CASSLLGGGKDTQYF. The V gene is TRBV28, the J gene TRBJ2-3, with 7 bases matching TRBD2. The CDR3 is 15 amino acids. The germline V gene encodes CDR1 MDHEN and CDR2 SYDVKM. J was trimmed by 5 bases and V by 2 bases; bases with no gene match: 7.

The chain combines TRBV7-3 with TRBJ2-2; TRBD1 matches 7 bases. With V trimmed by 5 bases and J by 5 bases, 5 bases remained unmatched. Germline V gives CDR1 SGHTA, CDR2 FQGTGA. The CDR3 is 14 residues long. CDR3 loop: CASSRGQVTGELFF. The CDR3 DNA follows: TGTGCCAGCAGCCGCGGACAGGTGACCGGGGAGCTGTTTTTT. The full variable domain, its missing parts supplied by reference TRBV7-3 and TRBJ2-2, is GAGVSQTPSNKVTEKGKYVELRCDPISGHTALYWYRQSLGQGPEFLIYFQGTGAADDSGLPNDRFFAVRPEGSVSTLKIQRTERGDSAVYLCASSRGQVTGELFFGEGSRLTVL.

The rearrangement uses TRBV13 and TRBJ1-1; 10 bases line up with TRBD1. The germline gives CDR1 PRHDT, CDR2 FYEKMQ (reference sequence). This CDR3 is 17 amino acids long. The J segment lost 4 bases and the V segment lost 5 bases, leaving 13 bases of the junction unmatched. CDR3 protein: CASSPPPGTGVSTEAFF. The CDR3 DNA reads TGTGCCAGCAGCCCCCCCCCTGGGACAGGGGTAAGCACTGAAGCTTTCTTT.

The genes are TRBV5-1 and TRBJ2-7, with D perhaps matching TRBD1 (5 bases). CDR3 size: 11 residues. V shed 10 bases and J shed 5 bases, with 13 bases lying between them. Germline CDR1 SGHRS, CDR2 YFSETQ. DNA for the CDR3: TGCGCCTCCGGCAGGGCCGACGAGCAGTACTTC. Translating gives CASGRADEQYF.

The genes are TRBV10-3 and TRBJ2-5; 8 nucleotides match TRBD2. Germline CDR1 and CDR2: ENHRY and SYGVKD. The CDR3 covers 13 residues. Losses at the gene ends were 5 bases for V and 3 bases for J; bases not matched to a gene: 2. CDR3 sequence: CAISHSGKETQYF. CDR3 nucleotide sequence: TGTGCCATCAGTCATAGCGGGAAAGAGACCCAGTACTTC.

This chain uses TRBV19 with TRBJ1-2, with D unresolved. V lost 7 bases to trimming and J lost 8 bases, with 17 bases between them. Per the germline V gene, CDR1 is LNHDA and CDR2 is SQIVND (reference sequence). The CDR3 totals 13 residues. The CDR3 spells CASTQEGLGGYTF. DNA for the CDR3: TGTGCCAGTACCCAGGAAGGCTTAGGGGGCTACACCTTC.

The rearrangement uses TRBV29-1 and TRBJ2-1; possibly TRBD2 for D (5 bases). Germline V gene data show CDR1 as SQVTM and CDR2 as ANQGSEA. V was pared by 7 bases and J by 1 base, with 14 bases between. The CDR3 loop spans 14 amino acids. CDR3 sequence: CSGSGTVSYNEQFF. CDR3 coding DNA: TGCAGCGGGAGCGGAACCGTTTCCTACAATGAGCAGTTCTTC.

Worth noting for this clone: Other DNA sequences in the same sample also yield this CDR3. The chain combines TRBV7-6 with TRBJ2-7, with D tentatively TRBD1 (5 bases). This CDR3 region has 13 residues. CDR1 is SGHVS, CDR2 FNYEAQ, per germline. Trimming removed 3 bases from V and 3 bases from J, with 9 bases in between. The CDR3 DNA sequence: TGTGCCAGCAGCTTGGGGCCCAACTACGAGCAGTACGTC. Translation gives CASSLGPNYEQYV.

The J gene is TRBJ2-5, the V gene TRBV29-1; a weak D match, TRBD1 (5 bases). This CDR3 contains 12 residues. V gave up 6 bases and J gave up 3 bases, with 11 bases separating them. The germline CDR1 and CDR2 sequences are SQVTM and ANQGSEA. CDR3 amino acids: CSVGYRKETQYF. CDR3 DNA: TGCAGCGTCGGATACAGGAAAGAGACCCAGTACTTC.

This chain's CDR3 is CASSLDPPGPGYTF. Written as DNA, the CDR3 is TGTGCCAGCAGCTTAGACCCCCCAGGTCCGGGCTACACCTTC. The chain is built from TRBV7-9 and TRBJ1-2; D is ambiguous. Looked up from germline, CDR1 is SEHNR and CDR2 is FQNEAQ (reference sequence). The V end lost 1 base, the J end lost 8 bases, and 14 bases lay between the germline ends. The CDR3 runs to 14 residues.

This clone occurred once. This chain connects TRBV2 to TRBJ1-5, with D hard to call. Trimming removed 4 bases at V and 0 bases at J, with 7 bases between. The CDR3 contains 14 residues. Germline V CDR1 and CDR2: SNHLY, FYNNEI. CDR3 loop: CASSAGHSNQPQHF. For the CDR3, the DNA is TGTGCCAGCAGTGCGGGCCATAGCAATCAGCCCCAGCATTTT.

V usage is TRBV7-6 and J usage is TRBJ2-1, with TRBD2 identical over 10 bases. With V trimmed by 7 bases and J by 7 bases, 7 bases remained unmatched. Germline V gene data show CDR1 as SGHVS and CDR2 as FNYEAQ. CDR3 length: 14 residues. The CDR3 reads CASIPGLAWNEQFF. CDR3 nucleotides: TGTGCCAGCATCCCGGGACTAGCGTGGAATGAGCAGTTCTTC.

The rearrangement uses TRBV21-1 and TRBJ2-7; the D call in the table, TRBD1, was not verified against the DNA. TRBV21-1 is a recognized pseudogene. This CDR3 region has 15 residues. CDR3 amino acids: CASSKQVGAFYEQYV. The DNA for the CDR3 is TGTGCCAGCAGCAAACAGGTTGGGGCTTTCTACGAGCAGTACGTC.

The chain links TRBV7-9 to TRBJ2-1, with D maybe TRBD2 (5 bases). The CDR3 totals 14 residues. Trimming removed 0 bases from V and 8 bases from J, with 11 bases in between. Germline loops: CDR1 SEHNR, CDR2 FQNEAQ (reference sequence). The CDR3 DNA reads TGTGCCAGCAGCTTAGCGCTACCTAGCTATGAGCAGTTCTTC. Its protein product is CASSLALPSYEQFF.

The rearrangement uses TRBV9 and TRBJ2-1; 7 positions agree with TRBD2. Germline loops: CDR1 SGDLS, CDR2 YYNGEE. The CDR3 totals 14 residues. J gave up 6 bases and V 6 bases, and 9 bases lay outside the gene matches. The CDR3 sequence is CASIGRWQRNEQFF. The CDR3 DNA reads as TGTGCCAGCATCGGGAGGTGGCAGCGCAATGAGCAGTTCTTC.

V gene TRBV2 combines with J gene TRBJ1-4; tentative D call: TRBD1 (6 bases). This CDR3 is 14 amino acids long. Germline V gene data show CDR1 as SNHLY and CDR2 as FYNNEI. V lost 6 bases and J lost 7, with 15 bases in between. The CDR3, as DNA: TGTGCCAGCAGGGAACAGGGTACCGGTGAAAAACTGTTTTTT. Its translation: CASREQGTGEKLFF.

The rearrangement uses TRBV7-9 and TRBJ2-1; no clear D gene. From germline, CDR1 is SEHNR and CDR2 FQNEAQ (reference sequence). This CDR3 comprises 14 residues. Trimming cost V 1 base and J 6 bases, with 10 bases left between them. This CDR3 reads CASSLGLQSNEQFF. CDR3 DNA sequence: TGTGCCAGCAGCTTAGGACTGCAGAGCAATGAGCAGTTCTTC.

Concerning this clone: Compared with germline, one end of the junction differs, possibly owing to a read error. The chain joins TRBV7-9 to TRBJ2-5; 7 nucleotides align to TRBD1. The CDR3 sequence is 16 residues long. In germline, CDR1 is SEHNR, CDR2 FQNEAQ (reference sequence). CDR3: CASILFTGQSQETQYF. DNA for the CDR3: TGTGCCAGCATCTTATTCACGGGACAGTCCCAAGAGACCCAGTACTTC.

The genes are TRBV15 and TRBJ2-5; the D gene is possibly TRBD2 (6 bases). Between the trimmed V and J ends, which lost 8 bases and 2 bases, there was a span of 12 bases. This CDR3 contains 13 residues. In germline, CDR1 is LNHNV, CDR2 YYDKDF (reference sequence). The CDR3 protein is CATSLGGQETQYF. CDR3 bases: TGTGCCACCTCCCTGGGGGGACAAGAGACCCAGTACTTC.

The chain links TRBV25-1 to TRBJ2-3, with D hard to call. The ends were cut back, 0 bases at V and 4 bases at J, with 8 bases in the middle. Germline assignment: CDR1 MGHDK and CDR2 SYGVNS. The CDR3 totals 14 residues. CDR3 nucleotides: TGTGCCAGCAGTGAATATATAATAGCAGATACGCAGTATTTT. Translating gives CASSEYIIADTQYF.

The chain uses TRBV5-1 and TRBJ1-1, with D possibly matching TRBD1 (5 bases). CDR3 length equals 15 residues. The V gene's germline CDR1 is SGHRS and CDR2 YFSETQ. With 0 bases removed from V and 6 bases from J, the gap between germline ends came to 15 bases. The CDR3 is CASSLAMGLRAEAFF. The CDR3 nucleotides are TGCGCCAGCAGCTTGGCGATGGGGCTAAGGGCTGAAGCTTTCTTT.

The chain uses TRBV19 and TRBJ1-2; D is unresolved. There are 12 residues in the CDR3. V lost 5 bases and J lost 3, with 7 bases in between. CDR1 and CDR2 (germline): LNHDA, SQIVND (reference sequence). The CDR3 spells CASSDGYYGYTF. DNA of the CDR3: TGTGCCAGTAGTGACGGGTACTATGGCTACACCTTC.

V and J are TRBV6-4 and TRBJ2-5; 8 nucleotides agree with TRBD2. The CDR3 is 16 amino acids. Germline CDR1 and CDR2: MRHNA and SNTAGT. Trimming at V came to 6 bases and at J to 5 bases, leaving 14 bases not matched to a gene. CDR3 sequence reads: CASSAFGTSGTETQYF. The CDR3 DNA reads as TGTGCCAGCAGCGCCTTCGGGACTAGTGGAACGGAGACCCAGTACTTC.